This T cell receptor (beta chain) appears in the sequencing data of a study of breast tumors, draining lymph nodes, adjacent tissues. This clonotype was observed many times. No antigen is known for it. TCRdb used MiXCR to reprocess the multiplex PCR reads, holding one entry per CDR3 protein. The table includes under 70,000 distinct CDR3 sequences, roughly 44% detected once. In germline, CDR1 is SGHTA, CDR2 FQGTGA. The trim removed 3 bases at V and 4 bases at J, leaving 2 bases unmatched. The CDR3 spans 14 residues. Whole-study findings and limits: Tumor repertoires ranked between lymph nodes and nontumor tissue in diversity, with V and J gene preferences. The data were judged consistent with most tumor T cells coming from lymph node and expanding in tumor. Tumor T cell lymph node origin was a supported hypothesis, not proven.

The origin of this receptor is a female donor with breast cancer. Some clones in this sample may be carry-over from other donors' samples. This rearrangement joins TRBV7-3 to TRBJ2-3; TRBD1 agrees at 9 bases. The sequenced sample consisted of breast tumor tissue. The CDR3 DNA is TGTGCCAGCAGCTTTACAGGGGGCCCAGATACGCAGTATTTT. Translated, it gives CASSFTGGPDTQYF.